A selection of T cell receptor beta chains follows, all from one sample in a study of T cells after yellow fever vaccination. From the 5' RACE reads, TCRdb called clonotypes with MiXCR, one entry per CDR3 protein. Of approximately 260,000 distinct CDR3 sequences in the sample, 5.2% were seen once. The material sequenced was CD4+ T cells sorted from PBMCs, taken on the day of the yellow fever booster vaccination. Source of these receptors: a man between 18 and 35 years old who received the YFV17D yellow fever vaccine. Each CDR3 is given with its conserved first and last residue. The D gene is left open where the match is weak. Size values are once, few and many counts, or a class for expanded clones, and some rows have none.

clone size	V gene	D gene	J gene	CDR3 DNA	CDR3 protein
few	TRBV5-1	TRBD2	TRBJ2-3	TGCGCCAGCAGCACCGGGACTAGCGGGGATACGCAGTATTTT	CASSTGTSGDTQYF
many	TRBV5-1	TRBD2	TRBJ2-3	TGCGCCAGCAGCTTGGACGGCGGGGGGAACACAGATACGCAGTATTTT	CASSLDGGGNTDTQYF
.	TRBV4-1	TRBD1	TRBJ1-1	TGCGCCAGCAGCCAAGATCTTGGGAGGGGACAGGCTTTCTTT	CASSQDLGRGQAFF
many	TRBV12-3/TRBV12-4	.	TRBJ1-5	TGTGCCAGCAGTTGGGCCCGCAATCAGCCCCAGCATTTT	CASSWARNQPQHF
few	TRBV7-2	TRBD1	TRBJ2-1	TGTGCCAGCAGCCCCCACCGGGACAGCTCCTACAATGAGCAGTTCTTC	CASSPHRDSSYNEQFF
.	TRBV7-2	TRBD1	TRBJ1-1	TGTGCCAGCAGACAGACAGGGGCGGTGAACACTGAAGCTTTCTTT	CASRQTGAVNTEAFF
.	TRBV6-6	.	TRBJ2-7	TGTGCCAGCAGTTACGGGGAGTTTAAAGAGCAGTACTTC	CASSYGEFKEQYF
many	TRBV5-5	TRBD1	TRBJ2-3	TGTGCCAGCACCCTTTTACAGGGGACAGATACGCAGTATTTT	CASTLLQGTDTQYF
few	TRBV4-3	.	TRBJ1-5	TGCGCCAGCAGCCAAGATTTGGGAACAGGGACGGAGCCCCAGCATTTT	CASSQDLGTGTEPQHF
many	TRBV4-1	.	TRBJ1-4	TGCGCCAGCAGCTCTACCTACAGGGCTAATGAAAAACTGTTTTTT	CASSSTYRANEKLFF
.	TRBV21-1	.	TRBJ2-7	TGTGCCAGCAGCAACGGGACTAGCTACGAGCAGTACTTC	CASSNGTSYEQYF
.	TRBV6-5	.	TRBJ2-3	TGTGCCAGCAGGGCCCCCTCCACAGATACGCAGTATTTT	CASRAPSTDTQYF
many	TRBV5-1	TRBD1	TRBJ1-1	TGCGCCAGCAGTTGGGGAGGGGGCCGAGAGAACACTGAAGCTTTCTTT	CASSWGGGRENTEAFF
few	TRBV27	.	TRBJ2-5	TGTGCCAGCAGTTATAGGGGCGCGGGGGAGACCCAGTACTTC	CASSYRGAGETQYF
.	TRBV6-2/TRBV6-3	.	TRBJ1-1	TGTGCCAGCAGTTACCGACTTGGGAGTCTAAGTGGCACTGAAGCTTTCTTT	CASSYRLGSLSGTEAFF
few	TRBV27	.	TRBJ1-1	TGTGCCAGCAGGATCAGGCCCGGGGACACTGAAGCTTTCTTT	CASRIRPGDTEAFF
many	TRBV7-8	.	TRBJ2-3	TGTGCCAGCAGCGTCAACGCCGCGGATACGCAGTATTTT	CASSVNAADTQYF
.	TRBV28	TRBD2	TRBJ2-6	TGTGCCAGCAGTTTACCCCGGGGGGCTGGGGCCAACGTCCTGACTTTC	CASSLPRGAGANVLTF
many	TRBV7-2	TRBD2	TRBJ2-1	TGTGCCAGCCGCGGGGCGGGGGGGTCGTATGAGCAGTTCTTC	CASRGAGGSYEQFF
many	TRBV29-1	.	TRBJ1-2	TGCAGCGTTGTTCCGGGCGACCGTGGCTACACCTTC	CSVVPGDRGYTF
many	TRBV2	.	TRBJ2-7	TGTGCCAGCAGGCGACAGGACGCCTACGAGCAGTACTTC	CASRRQDAYEQYF
many	TRBV7-2	TRBD2	TRBJ2-3	TGTGCCAGCAGCTTAGTTGCCGGGACTAGCGGGGCCCCAGATACGCAGTATTTT	CASSLVAGTSGAPDTQYF
.	TRBV6-5	.	TRBJ2-7	TGTGCCAGCATCCAGACAGGAGGGAGCGAGCAGTACTTC	CASIQTGGSEQYF
few	TRBV4-2	TRBD2	TRBJ2-1	TGTGCCAGCAGCCAAGATACCGCGGGGGGATGGGTAAATGAGCAGTTCTTC	CASSQDTAGGWVNEQFF
.	TRBV6-2/TRBV6-3	TRBD2	TRBJ2-2	TGTGCCATCGGCGGGGGGTTACCAAACACCGGGGAGCTGTTTTTT	CAIGGGLPNTGELFF
few	TRBV2	.	TRBJ2-1	TGTGCCAGCACCGGTCGCCGGGTAAATGAGCAGTTCTTC	CASTGRRVNEQFF
many	TRBV28	.	TRBJ1-2	TGTGCCGTTCCGACAGGAAACTATGGCTACACCTTC	CAVPTGNYGYTF
many	TRBV12-3/TRBV12-4	.	TRBJ1-4	TGTGCCAGCAGTTTTTCGCAGGGGCGGGAAAAACTGTTTTTT	CASSFSQGREKLFF
.	TRBV5-4	TRBD2	TRBJ2-5	TGTGCCAGCAGTTCACGACTAGCGGGGGAAGAGACCCAGTACTTC	CASSSRLAGEETQYF
.	TRBV18	.	TRBJ1-1	TGTGCCAGCTCCCAGGGGCCAGATGCTTTCTTT	CASSQGPDAFF
few	TRBV20-1	.	TRBJ1-2	TGCAGTGCTAGCCGTGGCTACACCTTC	CSASRGYTF
few	TRBV24-1	TRBD2	TRBJ2-2	TGTGCCACCAGTGCCGAGCGGGGGGTTGCCGGGGAGCTGTTTTTT	CATSAERGVAGELFF
.	TRBV3-1	.	TRBJ2-3	TGTGCCAGCAGCCAAGTTCTCGACCGTGGGACAGATACGCAGTATTTT	CASSQVLDRGTDTQYF
many	TRBV4-3	.	TRBJ2-1	TGCGCCAGCAGCCAAGATTCTCGGGGCGACAATGAGCAGTTCTTC	CASSQDSRGDNEQFF
many	TRBV5-6	TRBD1	TRBJ2-7	TGTGCCAGCAGCTTGGACAGGGGCCGGCTCTACGAGCAGTACTTC	CASSLDRGRLYEQYF
many	TRBV5-1	.	TRBJ2-5	TGCGCCAGCAGCTCGGATAGGCTTTGGGAGACCCAGTACTTC	CASSSDRLWETQYF
few	TRBV7-9	.	TRBJ1-3	TGTGCCAGCAGCTTAAGGGTCGAAAACACCATATATTTT	CASSLRVENTIYF
.	TRBV6-5	TRBD1	TRBJ1-5	TGTGCCAGCAGGACAGGGCTTAATCAGCCCCAGCATTTT	CASRTGLNQPQHF
.	TRBV5-1	TRBD1	TRBJ2-2	TGCGCCAGCAGCTCCGGGACAGGGCCCCCCGGGGAGCTGTTTTTT	CASSSGTGPPGELFF
many	TRBV5-1	.	TRBJ1-5	TGCGCCAGCAGCTTGGAGTATGGCAATCAGCCCCAGCATTTT	CASSLEYGNQPQHF
many	TRBV5-1	.	TRBJ1-4	TGCGCCAGCAGCCTCCGACCGGCGAGTAATGAAAAACTGTTTTTT	CASSLRPASNEKLFF
few	TRBV4-3	TRBD2	TRBJ2-1	TGCGCCAGCAGCCAAGACGTTTTGGCGGGGGGGCGGAATGAGCAGTTCTTC	CASSQDVLAGGRNEQFF
many	TRBV6-5	.	TRBJ2-5	TGTGCCAGCAGTTACTCCTCAGGGGTTGCGACCCAGTACTTC	CASSYSSGVATQYF
many	TRBV5-1	.	TRBJ1-5	TGCGCCAGCAGCTTGGCAGGGGTGCCCAATCAGCCCCAGCATTTT	CASSLAGVPNQPQHF